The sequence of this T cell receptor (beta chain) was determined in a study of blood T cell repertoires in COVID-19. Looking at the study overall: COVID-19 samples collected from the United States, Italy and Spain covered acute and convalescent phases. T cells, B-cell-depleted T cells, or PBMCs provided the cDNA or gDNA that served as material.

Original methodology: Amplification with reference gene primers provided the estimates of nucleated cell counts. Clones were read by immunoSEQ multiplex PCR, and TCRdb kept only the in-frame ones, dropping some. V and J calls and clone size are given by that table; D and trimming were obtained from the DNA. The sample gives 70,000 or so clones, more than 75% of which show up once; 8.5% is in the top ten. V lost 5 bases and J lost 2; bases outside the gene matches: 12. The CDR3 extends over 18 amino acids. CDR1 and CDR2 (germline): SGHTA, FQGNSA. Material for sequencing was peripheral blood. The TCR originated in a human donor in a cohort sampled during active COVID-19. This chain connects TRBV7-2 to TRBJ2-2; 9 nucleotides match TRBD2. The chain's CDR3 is CASSRNLAGFANTGELFF. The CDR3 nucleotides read TGTGCCAGCAGCCGGAACCTAGCGGGGTTTGCAAACACCGGGGAGCTGTTTTTT. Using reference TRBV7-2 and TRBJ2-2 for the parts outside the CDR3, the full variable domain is GAGVSQSPSNKVTEKGKDVELRCDPISGHTALYWYRQSLGQGLEFLIYFQGNSAPDKSGLPSDRFSAERTGGSVSTLTIQRTQQEDSAVYLCASSRNLAGFANTGELFFGEGSRLTVL.